A selection of T cell receptor beta chains follows, all from one sample in a study of blood T cells in healthy people across ages. TCRdb fed the 5' RACE reads into MiXCR, producing one record per CDR3 protein. The table has under 2,000,000 distinct CDR3 sequences, around 50% seen once. Input material: blood. All receptors come from a woman between 40 and 50 years old in good health. CDR3s include the opening cysteine and the closing phenylalanine or tryptophan. The D gene is left open where the match is weak. Clone size is given for some rows only: seen once, a few or many times, or a class if the clone is expanded.

v_call: TRBV20-1; clone_size: few; d_call: TRBD1; j_call: TRBJ1-4; cdr3_nt: TGCAGTGCTACCCCTGGACAGGGCTGGAATCAAAAACTGTTTTTT; cdr3_aa: CSATPGQGWNQKLFF
v_call: TRBV6-5; clone_size: .; d_call: .; j_call: TRBJ1-1; cdr3_nt: TGTGCCAGCAAAGGGGCCCCAGCTACCACTGAAGCTTTCTTT; cdr3_aa: CASKGAPATTEAFF
v_call: TRBV10-2; clone_size: .; d_call: TRBD1; j_call: TRBJ2-5; cdr3_nt: TGCGCCAGCAGGTCAGGGGGAACCAAGAGGACCCAGTACTTC; cdr3_aa: CASRSGGTKRTQYF
v_call: TRBV20-1; clone_size: .; d_call: .; j_call: TRBJ1-5; cdr3_nt: TGCAGTGCTGCCGCTATCAATCAGCCCCAGCATTTT; cdr3_aa: CSAAAINQPQHF
v_call: TRBV2; clone_size: .; d_call: .; j_call: TRBJ1-1; cdr3_nt: TGTGCCAGCAGTGAAACTACCTTCGAGGAAGCTTTCTTT; cdr3_aa: CASSETTFEEAFF
v_call: TRBV7-2; clone_size: .; d_call: TRBD1; j_call: TRBJ2-6; cdr3_nt: TGTGCCAGCAGCTTAGTAGGGCAGGGGGCGAGTACTGGGGCCAACGTCCTGACTTTC; cdr3_aa: CASSLVGQGASTGANVLTF
v_call: TRBV5-1; clone_size: .; d_call: TRBD1; j_call: TRBJ1-4; cdr3_nt: TGCGCCAGCAGCTCCAAACAGGGGGCTAATGAAAAACTGTTTTTT; cdr3_aa: CASSSKQGANEKLFF
v_call: TRBV21-1; clone_size: few; d_call: .; j_call: TRBJ2-1; cdr3_nt: TGTGCCAGCAGCCACGAGATCGGGGGGGGTTACAATGAGCAGTTCTTC; cdr3_aa: CASSHEIGGGYNEQFF
v_call: TRBV7-2; clone_size: few; d_call: .; j_call: TRBJ2-1; cdr3_nt: TGTGCCAGCAGCTTAAGCATACTTGCCTACAATGAGCAGTTCTTC; cdr3_aa: CASSLSILAYNEQFF
v_call: TRBV12-3/TRBV12-4; clone_size: once; d_call: TRBD2; j_call: TRBJ2-3; cdr3_nt: TGTGCCAGCATCCTTAGCGGGGGCCGATTTAGCACAGATACGCAGTATTTT; cdr3_aa: CASILSGGRFSTDTQYF
v_call: TRBV5-1; clone_size: .; d_call: TRBD1; j_call: TRBJ1-4; cdr3_nt: TGCGCCAGCAGTGCAGGGGGCCCCGAAAAACTGTTTTTT; cdr3_aa: CASSAGGPEKLFF
v_call: TRBV4-3; clone_size: .; d_call: .; j_call: TRBJ2-1; cdr3_nt: TGCGCCAGCAGCCAAGATATGGGGTGGGGGACCCGACAAGAGACCCAGTTCTTC; cdr3_aa: CASSQDMGWGTRQETQFF
v_call: TRBV20-1; clone_size: .; d_call: .; j_call: TRBJ1-1; cdr3_nt: TGCAGTGCTAGCCTCTTATGGGGGACCCGGGGCACTGAAGCTTTCTTT; cdr3_aa: CSASLLWGTRGTEAFF
v_call: TRBV28; clone_size: once; d_call: TRBD2; j_call: TRBJ2-3; cdr3_nt: TGTGCCAGCAGTTTATCCGCTAGCGGATCCACAGATACGCAGTATTTT; cdr3_aa: CASSLSASGSTDTQYF
v_call: TRBV12-3/TRBV12-4; clone_size: .; d_call: .; j_call: TRBJ2-2; cdr3_nt: TGTGCCAGCAGTTTTAAGCAGTCGGGCACCGGGGAGCTGTTTTTT; cdr3_aa: CASSFKQSGTGELFF
v_call: TRBV11-2; clone_size: .; d_call: TRBD2; j_call: TRBJ2-5; cdr3_nt: TGTGCCAGCAGCTTACCGCGGGGGGGCCGTCAAGAGACCCAGTACTTC; cdr3_aa: CASSLPRGGRQETQYF
v_call: TRBV6-5; clone_size: few; d_call: TRBD2; j_call: TRBJ2-3; cdr3_nt: TGTGCCAGCAGTTACTCGGATATAGCGGGGGGTACGCAGTATTTT; cdr3_aa: CASSYSDIAGGTQYF
v_call: TRBV6-4; clone_size: .; d_call: .; j_call: TRBJ2-2; cdr3_nt: TGTGCCAGCAGACACGGCACCGGGGAGCTGTTTTTT; cdr3_aa: CASRHGTGELFF
v_call: TRBV2; clone_size: .; d_call: .; j_call: TRBJ2-1; cdr3_nt: TGTGCCAGCAGTTACAGGGTTCCCTACAATGAGCAGTTCTTC; cdr3_aa: CASSYRVPYNEQFF
v_call: TRBV6-6; clone_size: few; d_call: TRBD1; j_call: TRBJ2-7; cdr3_nt: TGTGCCAGCAGGCAGACAGGGGGCTACGAGCAGTACTTC; cdr3_aa: CASRQTGGYEQYF
v_call: TRBV12-3/TRBV12-4; clone_size: .; d_call: .; j_call: TRBJ2-3; cdr3_nt: TGTGCCAGCAGTTTCTTCCCCAGCGGTACCACAGATACGCAGTATTTT; cdr3_aa: CASSFFPSGTTDTQYF
v_call: TRBV5-1; clone_size: .; d_call: TRBD1; j_call: TRBJ1-2; cdr3_nt: TGCGCCAGCAGCTCGGCGGGACAGAACTATGGCTACACCTTC; cdr3_aa: CASSSAGQNYGYTF
v_call: TRBV4-3; clone_size: once; d_call: TRBD1; j_call: TRBJ2-3; cdr3_nt: TGCGCCAGCAGCCAAGATCCTATGACAGGGGGGTATACGCAGTATTTT; cdr3_aa: CASSQDPMTGGYTQYF
v_call: TRBV20-1; clone_size: .; d_call: TRBD1; j_call: TRBJ1-1; cdr3_nt: TGCAGTGCTAGAGATCCTGAGACAGGGTCGAACACTGAAGCTTTCTTT; cdr3_aa: CSARDPETGSNTEAFF
v_call: TRBV5-1; clone_size: .; d_call: TRBD1; j_call: TRBJ2-5; cdr3_nt: TGCGCCAGCAGCTCTGGGACAGTCTGGCAAGAGACCCAGTACTTC; cdr3_aa: CASSSGTVWQETQYF
v_call: TRBV4-2; clone_size: .; d_call: TRBD1; j_call: TRBJ1-2; cdr3_nt: TGTGCCAGCAGCCAAGATGAGGGACAGTTGGGCTACACCTTC; cdr3_aa: CASSQDEGQLGYTF
v_call: TRBV12-3/TRBV12-4; clone_size: many; d_call: .; j_call: TRBJ2-7; cdr3_nt: TGTGCCAGCAGTTTAGGGGGAGCTGAGCAGTACTTC; cdr3_aa: CASSLGGAEQYF
v_call: TRBV20-1; clone_size: .; d_call: .; j_call: TRBJ1-1; cdr3_nt: TGCAGTGCTACGAGGGGGGGGGTTACTGAAGCTTTCTTT; cdr3_aa: CSATRGGVTEAFF
v_call: TRBV20-1; clone_size: .; d_call: TRBD2; j_call: TRBJ2-1; cdr3_nt: TGCAGTGCTAGAGATCAGGGCGGGGGGTACAATGAGCAGTTCTTC; cdr3_aa: CSARDQGGGYNEQFF
v_call: TRBV7-2; clone_size: .; d_call: .; j_call: TRBJ2-4; cdr3_nt: TGTGCCAGCAGCCACGGGACGGTTGACATTCAGTACTTC; cdr3_aa: CASSHGTVDIQYF
v_call: TRBV24-1; clone_size: .; d_call: .; j_call: TRBJ2-2; cdr3_nt: TGTGCCACCAGTGATATAGCTGGCACCGGGGAGCTGTTTTTT; cdr3_aa: CATSDIAGTGELFF
v_call: TRBV20-1; clone_size: .; d_call: TRBD1; j_call: TRBJ2-7; cdr3_nt: TGCAGTGCTGGGACAGAAACCTACGAGCAGTACTTC; cdr3_aa: CSAGTETYEQYF
v_call: TRBV14; clone_size: .; d_call: TRBD1; j_call: TRBJ1-2; cdr3_nt: TGTGACAGCAGCCGTCGGACAGGTGACCCTAACTATGGCTACACCTTC; cdr3_aa: CDSSRRTGDPNYGYTF
v_call: TRBV4-1; clone_size: .; d_call: .; j_call: TRBJ1-5; cdr3_nt: TGCGCCAGCAGCAAAGCCAAGTTAAGCAATCAGCCCCAGCATTTT; cdr3_aa: CASSKAKLSNQPQHF
v_call: TRBV7-2; clone_size: .; d_call: TRBD1; j_call: TRBJ2-3; cdr3_nt: TGTGCCAGCGAGGGACAGGCGCAGTATTTT; cdr3_aa: CASEGQAQYF
v_call: TRBV7-9; clone_size: .; d_call: .; j_call: TRBJ2-7; cdr3_nt: TGTGCCAGCAGCCCTGGACGGTCGGAACTCGAGCAGTACTTC; cdr3_aa: CASSPGRSELEQYF
v_call: TRBV10-3; clone_size: .; d_call: .; j_call: TRBJ2-6; cdr3_nt: TGTGCCATCAGTGGCCTTGGGGACACGGCCGCTGGGGCCAACGTCCTGACTTTC; cdr3_aa: CAISGLGDTAAGANVLTF
v_call: TRBV7-2; clone_size: few; d_call: .; j_call: TRBJ2-5; cdr3_nt: TGTGCCAGCAGCTTAGACAAGGGCGAGACCCAGTACTTC; cdr3_aa: CASSLDKGETQYF
v_call: TRBV4-1; clone_size: many; d_call: .; j_call: TRBJ2-7; cdr3_nt: TGCGCCAGCAGCCAAGATGGGCTAGGGGCCGTCTCCTACGAGCAGTACTTC; cdr3_aa: CASSQDGLGAVSYEQYF
v_call: TRBV7-9; clone_size: .; d_call: .; j_call: TRBJ2-7; cdr3_nt: TGTGCCAGCAGCAATGACGCCGGCGAGCAGTACTTC; cdr3_aa: CASSNDAGEQYF
v_call: TRBV12-3/TRBV12-4; clone_size: .; d_call: .; j_call: TRBJ2-1; cdr3_nt: TGTGCCAGCAGCCCAGGTCTGGGCCCTAGGGATGAGCAGTTCTTC; cdr3_aa: CASSPGLGPRDEQFF
v_call: TRBV7-2; clone_size: .; d_call: .; j_call: TRBJ1-2; cdr3_nt: TGTGCCAGCAGCTTTGAGGCAGGGCGAGGCTACACCTTC; cdr3_aa: CASSFEAGRGYTF
v_call: TRBV5-5; clone_size: few; d_call: .; j_call: TRBJ2-3; cdr3_nt: TGTGCCAGCAGCTTGAGCCCTTCAGATACGCAGTATTTT; cdr3_aa: CASSLSPSDTQYF
v_call: TRBV28; clone_size: .; d_call: .; j_call: TRBJ2-7; cdr3_nt: TGTGCCAGCCCCCCCAGTAGGGCTAGCGACTCCTACGAGCAGTACTTC; cdr3_aa: CASPPSRASDSYEQYF
v_call: TRBV5-6; clone_size: .; d_call: TRBD2; j_call: TRBJ2-1; cdr3_nt: TGTGCCAACCTAGGACTAGCGGGGGTTTCCTACAATGAGCAGTTCTTC; cdr3_aa: CANLGLAGVSYNEQFF
v_call: TRBV20-1; clone_size: .; d_call: TRBD1; j_call: TRBJ2-1; cdr3_nt: TGCAGTGCTAGAGATCTACAGGGGCCTAACTTCTACAATGAGCAGTTCTTC; cdr3_aa: CSARDLQGPNFYNEQFF
v_call: TRBV11-2; clone_size: .; d_call: TRBD1; j_call: TRBJ1-2; cdr3_nt: TGTGCCAGCAGCTCGCCTCGGACAGGGGGCGCGGTAGGGGGCTACACCTTC; cdr3_aa: CASSSPRTGGAVGGYTF
v_call: TRBV20-1; clone_size: .; d_call: TRBD2; j_call: TRBJ2-5; cdr3_nt: TGCAGTGCCATGTCCGGGGGGGCTGGGACCCAGTACTTC; cdr3_aa: CSAMSGGAGTQYF
v_call: TRBV24-1; clone_size: .; d_call: .; j_call: TRBJ2-5; cdr3_nt: TGTGCCACCAGTGAAAATCTACCCCAACAAGAGACCCAGTACTTC; cdr3_aa: CATSENLPQQETQYF
v_call: TRBV4-1; clone_size: few; d_call: TRBD2; j_call: TRBJ2-5; cdr3_nt: TGCGCCAGCAGCCTGAGGACTAGCGGGGGTCAACCCCGGGGGGAGACCCAGTACTTC; cdr3_aa: CASSLRTSGGQPRGETQYF
v_call: TRBV10-3; clone_size: .; d_call: .; j_call: TRBJ1-1; cdr3_nt: TGTGCCACCAACCCTTCCGGGAGCCATGAAGCTTTCTTT; cdr3_aa: CATNPSGSHEAFF
v_call: TRBV25-1; clone_size: .; d_call: .; j_call: TRBJ2-7; cdr3_nt: TGTGCCAGCAGTCTCACATTACAGAGCGAGCAGTACTTC; cdr3_aa: CASSLTLQSEQYF
v_call: TRBV20-1; clone_size: .; d_call: .; j_call: TRBJ2-5; cdr3_nt: TGCAGTGCTAGGTTGGGGGTCCGAGAGACCCAGTACTTC; cdr3_aa: CSARLGVRETQYF
v_call: TRBV28; clone_size: .; d_call: .; j_call: TRBJ2-7; cdr3_nt: TGTGCCAGCAGTCCGAGGACAATTAATTACGAGCAGTACTTC; cdr3_aa: CASSPRTINYEQYF
v_call: TRBV7-9; clone_size: .; d_call: .; j_call: TRBJ2-1; cdr3_nt: TGTGCCAGCAGCTTACTGACGTTTGGCAGGGGATCCTACAATGAGCAGTTCTTC; cdr3_aa: CASSLLTFGRGSYNEQFF
v_call: TRBV4-2; clone_size: .; d_call: .; j_call: TRBJ2-1; cdr3_nt: TGTGCCAGCAGCCAAGATCCTGGGGGGCCCTCCTACAATGAGCAGTTCTTC; cdr3_aa: CASSQDPGGPSYNEQFF
v_call: TRBV5-6; clone_size: few; d_call: .; j_call: TRBJ2-5; cdr3_nt: TGTGCCAGCAGGCTGCAGATGCGGGAGACCCAGTACTTC; cdr3_aa: CASRLQMRETQYF
v_call: TRBV5-6; clone_size: .; d_call: .; j_call: TRBJ2-3; cdr3_nt: TGTGCCAGCAGCCGCCCGGGTGACGGACCAACGCAGTATTTT; cdr3_aa: CASSRPGDGPTQYF
v_call: TRBV28; clone_size: .; d_call: .; j_call: TRBJ1-1; cdr3_nt: TGTGCCAGCACTCCCTCGGGCAAGAACACTGAAGCTTTCTTT; cdr3_aa: CASTPSGKNTEAFF
v_call: TRBV24-1; clone_size: once; d_call: .; j_call: TRBJ2-7; cdr3_nt: TGTGCCACCAGTGATTCCTTGGGCTCCTCTAGGTACGAGCAGTACTTC; cdr3_aa: CATSDSLGSSRYEQYF